These 12 T cell receptor beta chains originate from one sample sequenced in a study of OX40 agonist ivuxolimab in advanced cancers. Produced via immunoSEQ multiplex PCR; TCRdb's table is partial and in-frame only. The sample includes 15,000 to 20,000 clones, around 77% of them seen just once. The source was CD4+ or CD8+ T cells sorted from blood, collected in a trial of the OX40 agonist ivuxolimab. The receptor set was obtained from an adult with an advanced solid tumor such as melanoma, head and neck, liver or kidney cancer.

The chain joins TRBV19 to TRBJ1-3; D perhaps matches TRBD1 (6 bases). This CDR3 is built from 15 residues. CDR1 and CDR2 from the germline V gene are LNHDA and SQIVND (reference sequence). V lost 8 bases, J lost 0 bases, and 14 bases lay in between. CDR3 in amino acids: CASQIRDNSGNTIYF. In DNA, the CDR3 is TGTGCCAGTCAGATCCGGGACAACTCTGGAAACACCATATATTTT.

This rearrangement joins TRBV7-9 to TRBJ2-5; D possibly corresponds to TRBD1 (6 bases). Trimming removed 5 bases from V and 4 bases from J, with 20 bases in between. The CDR3 is 16 residues long. The V gene's germline CDR1 is SEHNR and CDR2 FQNEAQ (reference sequence). CDR3 in DNA: TGTGCCAGCAGCCCCCTTTACAGGGTCGACCGAGAGACCCAGTACTTC. It is translated as CASSPLYRVDRETQYF.

The chain employs TRBV27 and TRBJ2-1, with D possibly being TRBD1 or TRBD2 (5 bases each). Trimming shortened V by 6 bases and J by 5 bases, and 14 bases separated the two germline ends. The CDR3 runs to 14 residues. The V gene's germline CDR1 is MNHEY and CDR2 SMNVEV (reference sequence). This CDR3 reads CASRTRDGNNEQFF. CDR3 DNA sequence: TGTGCCAGCAGGACCCGGGACGGGAACAATGAGCAGTTCTTC.

The chain employs TRBV11-3 and TRBJ2-7, with D unresolved. V dropped 2 bases and J dropped 6 bases, with 5 bases sitting between them. This CDR3 has 11 amino acids. Germline V gene sequence: CDR1 SGHNT, CDR2 YENEEA. The CDR3 region has the DNA TGTGCCAGCAGCTTACTTGGCGAGCAGTACTTC. The encoded protein is CASSLLGEQYF. The full variable domain, its missing parts supplied by reference TRBV11-3 and TRBJ2-7, is EAGVVQSPRYKIIEKKQPVAFWCNPISGHNTLYWYLQNLGQGPELLIRYENEEAVDDSQLPKDRFSAERLKGVDSTLKIQPAELGDSAVYLCASSLLGEQYFGPGTRLTVT.

The J gene is TRBJ2-1, the V gene TRBV11-1, with 8 bases matching TRBD2. The V and J ends lost 0 bases and 4 bases, in that order; junction bases with no gene match: 2. Germline V gene data show CDR1 as SGHAT and CDR2 as FQDESV (reference sequence). The CDR3 loop spans 15 amino acids. CDR3 loop: CASSLASGGYNEQFF. The CDR3 DNA reads as TGTGCCAGCAGCTTAGCCAGCGGGGGATACAATGAGCAGTTCTTC.

The rearrangement joins TRBV7-8 to TRBJ1-1; D unclear. The CDR3 has 13 residues. The V end lost 3 bases, the J end lost 3 bases, and 8 bases lay between the germline ends. CDR1 and CDR2 (germline): SGHVS, FQNEAQ. The CDR3 DNA sequence: TGTGCCAGCAGCTTGGGCGGCGACACTGAAGCTTTCTTT. Its protein is CASSLGGDTEAFF.

This clone is deemed medium-sized. The J gene is TRBJ2-1, the V gene TRBV4-3; 9 bases are a match to TRBD2. V trimming: 1 base; J trimming: 8 bases; junction bases outside the gene matches: 3. The CDR3 sequence is 14 residues long. CDR1 is LGHNA and CDR2 is YSLEER in the germline V gene. CDR3 sequence reads: CASSQGGGAYEQFF. The CDR3 DNA sequence: TGCGCCAGCAGCCAAGGCGGGGGGGCCTATGAGCAGTTCTTC.

This clone was seen only a few times. The V call is TRBV18, the J call TRBJ2-7; D not resolved. The CDR3 covers 13 residues. CDR1 and CDR2 from the germline V gene are KGHSH and LQKENI. Trimming left V 6 bases short and J 4 bases short, with 13 bases between. The CDR3 reads CASSPGNQYEQYF. CDR3 bases: TGTGCCAGCTCTCCCGGAAACCAATACGAGCAGTACTTC.

This chain joins TRBV9 and TRBJ2-3; 8 nucleotides align to TRBD2. This CDR3 is built from 16 residues. V dropped 2 bases and J dropped 2; count of bases not matched to a gene: 7. CDR1 and CDR2 (germline): SGDLS, YYNGEE. The CDR3 sequence: CASSVTSGGITDTQYF. In nucleotides, the CDR3 is TGTGCCAGCAGCGTCACCAGCGGGGGAATCACAGATACGCAGTATTTT.

The rearrangement links TRBV5-5 to TRBJ1-4; the D gene is possibly TRBD1 (5 bases). The CDR3 loop spans 16 amino acids. The V gene's germline CDR1 is SGHKS and CDR2 YYEKEE (reference sequence). Trimming removed 4 bases at V and 0 bases at J, with 13 bases between. As DNA, the CDR3 is TGTGCCAGCAGCCAATCGGGACGGTCAACTAATGAAAAACTGTTTTTT. It encodes CASSQSGRSTNEKLFF.

The rearrangement joins TRBV4-3 to TRBJ2-7; TRBD1 aligns across 8 bases. The junction had 7 bases not matched to a gene; V was cut back by 0 bases and J by 3 bases. Germline V CDR1 and CDR2: LGHNA, YSLEER. The CDR3 has 16 amino acids. The CDR3: CASSQDRAGGYYEQYF. The CDR3 region has the DNA TGCGCCAGCAGCCAAGATCGGGCAGGGGGCTACTACGAGCAGTACTTC.

This sequence joins TRBV15 and TRBJ1-1; D is undetermined. The CDR3 consists of 13 residues. V lost 0 bases, J lost 3 bases, and 5 bases lay in between. Germline values: CDR1 LNHNV, CDR2 YYDKDF (reference sequence). CDR3 residues: CATSRDPDTEAFF. CDR3 nucleotide sequence: TGTGCCACCAGCAGAGATCCCGACACTGAAGCTTTCTTT.